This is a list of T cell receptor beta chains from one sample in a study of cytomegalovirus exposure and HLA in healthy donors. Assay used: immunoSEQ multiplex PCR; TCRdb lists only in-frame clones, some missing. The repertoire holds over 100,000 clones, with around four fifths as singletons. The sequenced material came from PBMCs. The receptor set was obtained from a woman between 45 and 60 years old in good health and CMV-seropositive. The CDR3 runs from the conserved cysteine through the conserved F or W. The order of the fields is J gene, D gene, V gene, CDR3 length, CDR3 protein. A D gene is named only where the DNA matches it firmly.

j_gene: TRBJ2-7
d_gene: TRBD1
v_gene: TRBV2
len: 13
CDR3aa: CASGRDRSYEQYF

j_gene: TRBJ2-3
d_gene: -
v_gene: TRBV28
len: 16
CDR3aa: CASSPGEQISTDTQYF

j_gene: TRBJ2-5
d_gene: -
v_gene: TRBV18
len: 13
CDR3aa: CASSPPYLETQYF

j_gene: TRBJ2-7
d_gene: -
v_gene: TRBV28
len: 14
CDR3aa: CASSLLAGTYEQYF

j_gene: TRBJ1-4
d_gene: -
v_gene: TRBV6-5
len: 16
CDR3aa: CASSYSVTGPNEKLFF

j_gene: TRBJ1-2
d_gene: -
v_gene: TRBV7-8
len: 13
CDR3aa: CASSPSLAYGYTF

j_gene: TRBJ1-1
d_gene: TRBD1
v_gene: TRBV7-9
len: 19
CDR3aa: CASSLGRTGATDMNTEAFF

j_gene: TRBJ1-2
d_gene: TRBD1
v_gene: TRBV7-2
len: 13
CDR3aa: CASSLGRGQGYTF

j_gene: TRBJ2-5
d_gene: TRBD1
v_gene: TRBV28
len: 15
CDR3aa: CASSPSGQRRETQYF

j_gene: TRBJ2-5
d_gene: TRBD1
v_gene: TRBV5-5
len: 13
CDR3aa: CASSTQGVGTQYF

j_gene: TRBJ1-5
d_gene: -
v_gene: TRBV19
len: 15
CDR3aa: CASKNRRTDGQPQHF

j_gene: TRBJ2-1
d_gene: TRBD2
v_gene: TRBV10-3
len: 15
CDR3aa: CAISREREDYNEQFF

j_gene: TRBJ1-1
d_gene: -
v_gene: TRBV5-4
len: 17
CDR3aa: CASSLEVGHTMNTEAFF

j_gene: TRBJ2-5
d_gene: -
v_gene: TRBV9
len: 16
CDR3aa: CASSVGAIPPQETQYF

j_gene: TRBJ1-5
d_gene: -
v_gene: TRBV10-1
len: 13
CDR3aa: CASPGQGVLPQHF

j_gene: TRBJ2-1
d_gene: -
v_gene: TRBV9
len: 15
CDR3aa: CASSPVPLPYNEQFF

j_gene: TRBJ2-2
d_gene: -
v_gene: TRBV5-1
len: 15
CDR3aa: CASSWTPGLSGELFF

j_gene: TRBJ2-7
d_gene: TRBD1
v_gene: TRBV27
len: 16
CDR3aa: CASSYLWDRGMREQYF

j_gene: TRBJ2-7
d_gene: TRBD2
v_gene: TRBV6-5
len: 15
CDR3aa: CASRNARGVSYEQYF

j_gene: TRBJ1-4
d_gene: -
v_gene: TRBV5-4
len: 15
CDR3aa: CASSLSGGTNEKLFF

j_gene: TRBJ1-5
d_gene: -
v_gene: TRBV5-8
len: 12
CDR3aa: CASSLGAQPQHF

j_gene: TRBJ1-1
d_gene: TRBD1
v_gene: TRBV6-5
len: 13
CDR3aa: CASSEGQGTEAFF

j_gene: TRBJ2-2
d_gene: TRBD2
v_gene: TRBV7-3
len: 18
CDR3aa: CASSPSGLAGGITGELFF